The 6 T cell receptor beta chains given below trace back to one sample, sequenced in a study of vaccination and CD4 T cells after COVID-19. No cognate antigen is known for these TCRs. Sequence data for DNA of cultured CD4+ T cells were generated by the Oncomine TCR Beta short-read assay. In TCRdb, the PCR reads were re-called with MiXCR into one record per CDR3 protein. This repertoire shows 13,000 to 15,000 distinct CDR3 sequences, over 25% found once; its top ten account for around 20%. Treatment denoted: roughly nine-day PBMC culture with coronavirus spike peptide pools or control peptides (ViraFEST assay). Material: CD4+ T cells from blood, cultured in vitro, obtained before SARS-CoV-2 vaccination. Receptors originate from a human donor who received a COVID-19 vaccine.

This clonotype has a handful of counts. The CDR3 here is CAWTVKDRVSGANVLTF. CDR3 bases: TGTGCCTGGACCGTAAAGGACAGGGTATCCGGGGCCAACGTCCTGACTTTC. The chain links TRBV30 to TRBJ2-6, with TRBD1 matching 8 bases. Germline trimming cut 4 bases from V and 4 bases from J; bases unmatched to any gene: 12. There are 17 residues in the CDR3. Looked up from germline, CDR1 is GTSNPN and CDR2 is SVGIG (reference sequence).

This clonotype was observed a handful of times. The chain links TRBV30 to TRBJ1-1; D gene ambiguous. CDR1 is GTSNPN, CDR2 SVGIG, per germline (reference sequence). The CDR3 length is 10 residues. Trimming removed 3 bases from V and 7 bases from J, with 6 bases in between. The CDR3: CAWRQYEAFF. In DNA form, the CDR3 reads TGTGCCTGGAGGCAGTATGAAGCTTTCTTT.

The V and J genes are TRBV20-1 and TRBJ1-2; 9 nucleotides align to TRBD1. In germline, CDR1 is DFQATT, CDR2 SNEGSKA (reference sequence). The ends lost 0 bases at V and 13 bases at J; junction bases unmatched: 12. This CDR3 has 14 amino acids. The CDR3 sequence is CSARDLSGTGRSTF. CDR3 DNA: TGCAGTGCTAGAGATTTGTCGGGGACAGGGCGCTCCACCTTC.

The chain combines TRBV7-2 with TRBJ1-2; D gene ambiguous. This CDR3 is built from 15 residues. Trimming stripped 1 base from V and 5 bases from J, with 14 bases between. Germline lookup yields CDR1 SGHTA and CDR2 FQGNSA. CDR3 region: CASSLERAPGYGYTF. The CDR3, as DNA: TGTGCCAGCAGCTTAGAGAGGGCCCCAGGTTATGGCTACACCTTC.

The chain is built from TRBV10-3 and TRBJ1-2; a weak D match, TRBD1 (5 bases). The germline gives CDR1 ENHRY, CDR2 SYGVKD. Trimming cost V 0 bases and J 5 bases, with 16 bases left between them. The CDR3 covers 16 residues. The CDR3 sequence is CAISESETLEGYGYTF. In DNA, the CDR3 is TGTGCCATCAGTGAGTCGGAGACCCTAGAGGGGTATGGCTACACCTTC.

The chain joins TRBV3-1 to TRBJ2-3; 7 positions match TRBD1. Germline CDR1 and CDR2: LGHDT and YNNKEL (reference sequence). The CDR3 contains 15 residues. Trimming cost V 6 bases and J 7 bases; bases outside gene matches: 13. The CDR3 nucleotides are TGTGCCAGCAGGGCCCGGGACAGCCATGGGAATACGCAGTATTTT. It codes for CASRARDSHGNTQYF.